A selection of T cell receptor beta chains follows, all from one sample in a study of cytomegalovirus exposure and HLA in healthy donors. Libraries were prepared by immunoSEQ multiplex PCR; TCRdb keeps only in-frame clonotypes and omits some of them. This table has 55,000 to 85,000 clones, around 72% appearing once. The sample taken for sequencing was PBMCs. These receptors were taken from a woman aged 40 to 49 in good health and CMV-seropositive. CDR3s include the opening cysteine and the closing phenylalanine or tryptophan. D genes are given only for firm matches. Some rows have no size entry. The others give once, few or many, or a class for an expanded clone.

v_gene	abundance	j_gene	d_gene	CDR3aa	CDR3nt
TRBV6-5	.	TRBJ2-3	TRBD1	CASSYLATGGWDTQYF	TGTGCCAGCAGTTACCTTGCGACAGGGGGCTGGGATACGCAGTATTTT
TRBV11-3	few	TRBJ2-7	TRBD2	CASSPRAGGEQYF	TGTGCCAGCAGCCCTAGAGCGGGGGGCGAGCAGTACTTC
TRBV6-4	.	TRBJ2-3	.	CASSDGDGHTDTQYF	TGTGCCAGCAGTGACGGGGATGGACACACAGATACGCAGTATTTT
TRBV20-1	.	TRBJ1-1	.	CSASLRAFF	TGCAGTGCTAGTCTGAGAGCTTTCTTT
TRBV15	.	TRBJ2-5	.	CATSKPGRGETQYF	TGTGCCACCAGCAAACCGGGCCGGGGAGAGACCCAGTACTTC
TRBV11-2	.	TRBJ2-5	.	CASSPYPDRWYQETQYF	TGTGCCAGCAGCCCCTACCCGGACAGATGGTACCAAGAGACCCAGTACTTC
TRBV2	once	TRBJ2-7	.	CASSDQGFSYEQYF	TGTGCCAGCAGTGACCAGGGATTCTCCTACGAGCAGTACTTC
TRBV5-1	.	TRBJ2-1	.	CASSTTLGGADEQFF	TGCGCCAGCAGCACCACCCTGGGGGGGGCTGATGAGCAGTTCTTC
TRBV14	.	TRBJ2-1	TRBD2	CASSQEMELAGVTNEQFF	TGTGCCAGCAGCCAAGAAATGGAGCTAGCGGGGGTTACCAATGAGCAGTTCTTC
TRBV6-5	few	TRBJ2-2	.	CASRLGVGELFF	TGTGCCAGCAGGTTAGGGGTCGGGGAGCTGTTTTTT
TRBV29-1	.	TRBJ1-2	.	CSVELFAARENPDYGYTF	TGCAGCGTTGAATTGTTTGCGGCCAGGGAAAACCCGGACTATGGCTACACCTTC
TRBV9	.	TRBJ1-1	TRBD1	CASSEQGANTEAFF	TGTGCCAGCAGCGAACAGGGGGCGAACACTGAAGCTTTCTTT
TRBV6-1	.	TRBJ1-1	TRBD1	CASTKEGAEYEAFF	TGTGCCAGCACAAAGGAGGGGGCAGAATATGAAGCTTTCTTT
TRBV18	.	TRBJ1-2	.	CASSPGSLYGYTF	TGTGCCAGCTCACCAGGCTCCCTTTATGGCTACACCTTC
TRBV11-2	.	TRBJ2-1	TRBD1	CASSLEFRQGAYNEQFF	TGTGCCAGCAGCTTAGAATTCAGACAGGGGGCATACAATGAGCAGTTCTTC
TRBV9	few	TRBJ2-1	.	CASSVGAFNEQFF	TGTGCCAGCAGCGTAGGGGCGTTCAATGAGCAGTTCTTC
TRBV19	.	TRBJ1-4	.	CASRPGSTNEKLFF	TGTGCCAGTAGGCCGGGATCAACTAATGAAAAACTGTTTTTT
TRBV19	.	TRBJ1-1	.	CASSFPPGASSTEAFF	TGTGCCAGTAGTTTCCCCCCAGGGGCCTCGAGCACTGAAGCTTTCTTT
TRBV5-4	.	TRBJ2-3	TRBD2	CASSSRYGGAVDTQYF	TGTGCCAGCAGCAGTAGGTACGGGGGGGCTGTGGATACGCAGTATTTT
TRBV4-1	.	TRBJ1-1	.	CASSPWQGGNTEAFF	TGCGCCAGCAGTCCCTGGCAGGGAGGGAACACTGAAGCTTTCTTT
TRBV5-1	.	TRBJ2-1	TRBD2	CASSLTSGSYNEQFF	TGCGCCAGCAGCTTGACTAGCGGCTCCTACAATGAGCAGTTCTTC
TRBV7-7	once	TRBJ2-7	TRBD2	CASSRGGSPSYEQYF	TGTGCCAGCAGCCGCGGGGGGTCCCCCTCCTACGAGCAGTACTTC
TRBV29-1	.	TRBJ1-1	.	CSVESPGNTEAFF	TGCAGCGTTGAAAGCCCAGGGAACACTGAAGCTTTCTTT
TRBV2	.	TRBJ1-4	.	CASRDSGGYTEKLFF	TGTGCCAGCAGGGATTCGGGGGGGTATACTGAAAAACTGTTTTTT
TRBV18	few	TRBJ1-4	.	CASSPPSDEKLFF	TGTGCCAGCTCACCACCGTCGGATGAAAAACTGTTTTTT
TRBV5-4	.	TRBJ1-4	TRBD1	CASSKTGARDEKLFF	TGTGCCAGCAGCAAAACAGGGGCAAGAGATGAAAAACTGTTTTTT
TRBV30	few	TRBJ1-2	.	CAWSKLIGDYGYTF	TGTGCCTGGAGTAAGCTGATAGGGGACTATGGCTACACCTTC
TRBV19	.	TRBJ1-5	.	CAVGNQPQHF	TGTGCCGTCGGCAATCAGCCCCAGCATTTT
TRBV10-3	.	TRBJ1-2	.	CATDSPPNYGYTF	TGTGCCACGGACAGCCCTCCCAACTATGGCTACACCTTC
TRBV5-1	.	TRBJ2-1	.	CASSLASPLYNEQFF	TGCGCCAGCAGCTTGGCCTCTCCTTTGTACAATGAGCAGTTCTTC
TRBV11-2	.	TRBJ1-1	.	CASSPIVGPTGTEAFF	TGTGCCAGCAGTCCGATCGTCGGTCCTACGGGGACTGAAGCTTTCTTT
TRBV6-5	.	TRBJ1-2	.	CASRLDRHYGYTF	TGTGCCAGCAGGCTAGACAGACACTATGGCTACACCTTC
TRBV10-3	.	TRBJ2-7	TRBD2	CAISESAGGPYEQYF	TGTGCCATCAGTGAGTCTGCGGGGGGGCCCTACGAGCAGTACTTC
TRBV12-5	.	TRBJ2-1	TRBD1	CASGPTGAPYNEQFF	TGTGCTAGTGGCCCTACAGGGGCCCCCTACAATGAGCAGTTCTTC
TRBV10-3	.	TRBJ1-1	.	CAISDLEGYTEAFF	TGTGCCATCAGTGATCTGGAGGGATACACTGAAGCTTTCTTT
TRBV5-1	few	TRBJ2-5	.	CASSPQTGETQYF	TGCGCCAGCAGCCCCCAGACAGGAGAGACCCAGTACTTC
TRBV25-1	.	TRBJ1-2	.	CASSAGGEFYGYTF	TGTGCCAGCAGTGCGGGGGGTGAATTCTATGGCTACACCTTC
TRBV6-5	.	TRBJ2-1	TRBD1	CASRRTGGSYNEQFF	TGTGCCAGCAGACGGACAGGAGGATCCTACAATGAGCAGTTCTTC
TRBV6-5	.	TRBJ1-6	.	CATRRTRVSSPLHF	TGTGCCACCCGAAGGACTCGGGTTAGTTCACCCCTCCACTTT
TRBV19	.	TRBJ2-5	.	CASSTPRQQETQYF	TGTGCCAGTAGTACACCCCGACAGCAAGAGACCCAGTACTTC
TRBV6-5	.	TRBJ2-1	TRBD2	CASQRGPDEQFF	TGTGCCAGCCAGCGGGGACCAGATGAGCAGTTCTTC
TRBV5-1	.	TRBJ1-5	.	CATKTEDQPQHF	TGCGCCACCAAGACAGAGGATCAGCCCCAGCATTTT
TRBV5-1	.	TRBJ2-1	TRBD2	CASMPGTSSYNEQFF	TGCGCCAGCATGCCCGGGACTAGCTCCTACAATGAGCAGTTCTTC
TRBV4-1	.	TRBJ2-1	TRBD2	CASSQGGKLAGGPSYNEQFF	TGCGCCAGCAGCCAGGGCGGGAAGCTAGCGGGGGGCCCCTCCTACAATGAGCAGTTCTTC
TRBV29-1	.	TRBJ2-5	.	CSVAAGLEETQYF	TGCAGCGTTGCGGCGGGCCTCGAGGAGACCCAGTACTTC
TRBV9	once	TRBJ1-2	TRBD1	CASSAPRDRGIYGYTF	TGTGCCAGCAGCGCCCCCCGGGACAGGGGTATCTATGGCTACACCTTC
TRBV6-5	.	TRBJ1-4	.	CASSYSIPTENEKLFF	TGTGCCAGCAGTTACTCTATACCGACAGAAAATGAAAAACTGTTTTTT
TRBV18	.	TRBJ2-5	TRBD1	CASSPRTGQGETQYF	TGTGCCAGCTCACCGAGGACGGGACAGGGGGAGACCCAGTACTTC
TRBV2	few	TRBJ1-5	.	CASSDQLGGAYQPQHF	TGTGCCAGCAGTGATCAACTGGGGGGGGCTTATCAGCCCCAGCATTTT
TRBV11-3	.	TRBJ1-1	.	CASSPDWQVTEAFF	TGTGCCAGCAGCCCAGATTGGCAGGTCACTGAAGCTTTCTTT
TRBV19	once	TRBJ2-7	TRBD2	CASSKPQLAGGVNEQYF	TGTGCCAGTAGTAAACCCCAACTAGCGGGGGGCGTCAACGAGCAGTACTTC
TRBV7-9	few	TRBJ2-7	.	CASSLRAGDEQYF	TGTGCCAGCAGCTTAAGGGCAGGGGACGAGCAGTACTTC
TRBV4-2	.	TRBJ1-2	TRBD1	CASSRTGGRYGYTF	TGTGCCAGCAGCCGAACAGGGGGCCGTTATGGCTACACCTTC
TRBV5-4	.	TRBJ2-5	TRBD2	CASSQGLAEETQYF	TGTGCCAGCAGCCAGGGACTAGCGGAAGAGACCCAGTACTTC
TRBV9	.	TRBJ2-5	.	CASSVDEETQYF	TGTGCCAGCAGCGTAGATGAGGAGACCCAGTACTTC
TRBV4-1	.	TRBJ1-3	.	CASSQDPTGTGNTIYF	TGCGCCAGCAGCCAAGATCCTACAGGGACTGGAAACACCATATATTTT
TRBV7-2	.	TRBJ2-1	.	CASSLAGGRTYNEQFF	TGTGCCAGCAGCTTAGCGGGGGGACGAACCTACAATGAGCAGTTCTTC